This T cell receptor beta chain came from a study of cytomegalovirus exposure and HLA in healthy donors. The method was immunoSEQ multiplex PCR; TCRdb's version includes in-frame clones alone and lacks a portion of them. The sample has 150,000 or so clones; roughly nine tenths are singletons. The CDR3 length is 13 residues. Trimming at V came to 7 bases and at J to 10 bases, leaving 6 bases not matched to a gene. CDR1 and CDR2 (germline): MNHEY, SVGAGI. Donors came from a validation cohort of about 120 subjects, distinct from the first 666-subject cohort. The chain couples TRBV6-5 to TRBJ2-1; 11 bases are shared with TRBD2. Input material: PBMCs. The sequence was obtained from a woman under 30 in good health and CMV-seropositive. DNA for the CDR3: TGTGCCAGCAAGCTAGCGGGGGGCCAAGAGCAGTTCTTC. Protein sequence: CASKLAGGQEQFF.